The source of this TCR beta chain is a study of blood T cell repertoires in COVID-19. Study details: Donors in the United States, Italy and Spain gave samples during acute or convalescent COVID-19. T cells, B-cell-depleted T cells, or PBMCs provided the cDNA or gDNA that served as material.

Under the authors' procedure: Scientists estimated how many nucleated cells there were by amplifying reference gene primers. Sequencing was performed with immunoSEQ multiplex PCR; in TCRdb, only in-frame clones are kept and a portion is missing. That table is the source of V, J and clone size, and D and trimming were worked out from the DNA. The sample has roughly 63,000 clones, around nine tenths seen once. The sequence was obtained from a woman between 50 and 59 years old with active or convalescent COVID-19. The source material was peripheral blood.

The CDR3 protein is CASSLTAGGRDTIYF. The CDR3 nucleotides read TGTGCCAGCAGCTTAACGGCAGGGGGAAGGGACACCATATATTTT. The chain has TRBV7-2 and TRBJ1-3; 7 nucleotides align to TRBD1. Trimming took 2 bases from V and 8 from J; bases not matched to a gene: 9. Germline V CDR1 and CDR2: SGHTA, FQGNSA. The CDR3 contains 15 residues.